This TCR beta chain came from a study of spatial heterogeneity in lung cancer (dated by TCRdb to between 2017 and 2020). Looking at the study overall: Beta-chain transcripts were consistently detected in greater numbers than alpha-chain transcripts, which likely reflects a higher abundance of beta-chain transcripts. In the raw uncorrected reads, each unique combination of TCR and UMI appeared more than ten times on average. In non-small cell lung cancer, the study quantitatively compared TCR alpha and beta repertoires across several tumor regions, matched nontumor lung, and blood. TCR repertoire features were related to nonsynonymous mutation counts determined by whole-exome sequencing of tumor tissue. At surgery, 220 tumor regions, 64 matched nontumor lung samples and 56 PBMC samples were TCR-sequenced for both alpha and beta chains. The paper's findings and limits, for the study overall: Ubiquitous expanded tumor TCRs were found in blood more often at tumor resection than at routine follow-up. Additional single-cell paired TCR alpha and beta sequencing was considered necessary to confirm, at a functional level, the hypothesis that regional TCRs recognize regional mutations.

The method was 5' RACE. TCRdb shows the sequencer as NextSeq 500. To allow correction of PCR and sequencing errors, the TCR library protocol tagged every TCR cDNA molecule with a unique molecular identifier. The authors' analysis ran thus. TCR identification, UMI-based error correction and CDR3 extraction were all carried out with Decombinator tools. Expanded TCRs were defined as those above a frequency of 2 per 1,000, corresponding to the top 1% of the tumor frequency distribution. Renyi diversity was computed with the R vegan package after each repertoire had been subsampled 100 times to 5,000 TCRs. CDR3 similarity networks were constructed using string-kernel similarity of amino acid triplets, with links drawn between CDR3s whose pairwise similarity was above 0.82. Using fastp at Q25 and MiXCR, TCRdb reprocessed the public reads and kept productive beta chains. Every entry covers one CDR3 protein and lists the most common genes and DNA from its rows. The V and J calls were determined by TCRdb, not by the authors. For this sample the table gives more than 80,000 distinct CDR3 sequences, of which around 12% were detected only once. The ten largest account for roughly 39% of the sample.

Looking up the germline V gene (reference sequence) yields CDR1 GTSNPN and CDR2 SVGIG. Taken from cysteine to phenylalanine, the CDR3 has 14 residues. Solely the CDR3 DNA is kept, with 42 bases framed from the first base. V is cut by 0 bases and J by 1 base, and the space between the germline ends is 6 bases. This clonotype was detected ten times or more. The antigen it recognizes is unknown. Base qualities are not recorded, but no much larger clone differs from it by a single base. The sample's time point label is to be understood as: sample taken at primary tumor resection. Donors were approximately 72 patients with early-stage, untreated non-small cell lung cancer from the lung TRACERx cohort. For TCR sequencing, whole RNA was extracted from tumor and nontumor lung tissue, or from cryopreserved PBMC samples, and no cell sorting was done. Only patients with enough RNA available from two or more tumor regions were chosen for TCR sequencing.

The sequences come from PBMCs, collected at surgery. The rearranged chain carries TRBV30 and TRBJ2-2, with no D gene named confidently. The clonotype originates from a male donor with early-stage non-small cell lung cancer. The CDR3 has the sequence CAWSVGLNTGELFF. The DNA sequence follows: TGTGCCTGGAGTGTGGGCCTGAACACCGGGGAGCTGTTTTTT. Reference TRBV30 and TRBJ2-2 proteins supply the regions before and after the CDR3; the full variable domain is: SQTIHQWPATLVQPVGSPLSLECTVEGTSNPNLYWYRQAAGRGLQLLFYSVGIGQISSEVPQNLSASRPQDRQFILSSKKLLLSDSGFYLCAWSVGLNTGELFFGEGSRLTVL.